Sequencing of this TCR beta chain was carried out in a study of CD8 T cells in ankylosing spondylitis. Study-wide findings and caveats: Certain motif variants had earlier been reported in reactive arthritis synovial fluid and blood. There was a TCR beta motif, made of eight highly homologous variants, that appeared characteristic of ankylosing spondylitis blood. The authors found the disease-linked clones to be CD8+ and relatively rare in peripheral blood. Within matched ankylosing spondylitis synovial fluid, disease-linked clones were reportedly significantly enriched.

With molecular barcodes, quantitative 5'-RACE was used to make the TCR beta libraries. Via MiXCR, TCRdb re-called the 5' RACE reads, giving one row per CDR3 protein. The sample comprises approximately 400,000 distinct CDR3 sequences, 15% to 20% of which are singletons, and 1% rests with the top ten. Notes on this clonotype: Its antigen is unidentified.

Trimming took 4 bases from V and 5 from J; bases not matched to a gene: 5. Germline-derived CDR1 and CDR2 are DFQATT and SNEGSKA (reference sequence). The CDR3 has 13 residues. Sequenced: blood, either unsorted or a sorted T cell fraction (not recorded which). The chain employs TRBV20-1 and TRBJ2-1; TRBD1 matches at 7 bases. The receptor was derived from a male donor with ankylosing spondylitis. The CDR3 loop is CSATTGVDNEQFF. In DNA form, the CDR3 reads TGCAGTGCTACCACAGGGGTCGACAATGAGCAGTTCTTC.